This TCR beta chain was identified in a study of blood T cell repertoires in COVID-19. Study-level background: There were acute and convalescent COVID-19 samples, and they came from the United States, Italy and Spain. From T cells, B-cell-depleted T cells, or PBMCs came the material, which was cDNA or gDNA.

In the study's own analysis: Cell counts per sample came from amplifying reference gene primers. Measured with immunoSEQ multiplex PCR; TCRdb has only the in-frame clones, and not every one. From that table come the V and J calls and clone size; the DNA was used to work out D and trimming. The sample lists more than 150,000 clones; 70% to 80% were seen once. Germline CDR1 is SGHRS and CDR2 is YFSETQ. The CDR3 is made up of 16 amino acids. V was clipped by 0 bases and J by 8 bases, with 18 bases between them. The sequenced material came from peripheral blood. V is TRBV5-1 and J is TRBJ2-1; D possibly corresponds to TRBD1 (6 bases). The origin of this receptor is a man in his fifties who had recovered from COVID-19. The CDR3 coding sequence is TGCGCCAGCAGCTTGGCAACCCTACGGGCAGGGGATGAGCAGTTCTTC. This translates into CASSLATLRAGDEQFF.